A selection of T cell receptor beta chains follows, all from one sample in a study of blood T cells in healthy people across ages. Each CDR3 protein is one row after TCRdb ran MiXCR on the 5' RACE reads. The sample consists of some 1.7 million distinct CDR3 sequences, roughly 27% of them appearing once. Sequenced input: blood. Source of these receptors: a woman aged 30 to 39 in good health. CDR3s include the opening cysteine and the closing phenylalanine or tryptophan. D genes are given only for firm matches. Clone size appears in some rows only: once, few, many, or a class for an expanded clone.

TRBV10-3	.	.	TRBJ1-4	CATQGAPNEKLFF	TGTGCCACGCAAGGCGCACCTAATGAAAAACTGTTTTTT
TRBV2	.	few	TRBJ2-5	CASRVETQYF	TGTGCCAGCAGAGTGGAGACCCAGTACTTC
TRBV12-3/TRBV12-4	TRBD2	.	TRBJ2-2	CASSRGLAGYGELFF	TGTGCCAGCAGCCGTGGACTAGCGGGATACGGGGAGCTGTTTTTT
TRBV12-3/TRBV12-4	.	few	TRBJ2-7	CASSFGLVGSYEQYF	TGTGCCAGCAGTTTCGGCCTAGTTGGCTCCTACGAGCAGTACTTC
TRBV5-1	.	few	TRBJ1-2	CASALEARGYTF	TGCGCCAGCGCCCTAGAGGCCCGAGGCTACACCTTC
TRBV28	TRBD1	few	TRBJ2-5	CASSTTGAGSETQYF	TGTGCCAGCAGCACTACAGGGGCGGGTTCAGAGACCCAGTACTTC
TRBV6-2/TRBV6-3	.	.	TRBJ2-7	CASSGVYSYEQYF	TGTGCCAGTAGCGGAGTCTACTCCTACGAGCAGTACTTC
TRBV25-1	.	few	TRBJ2-4	CASSEVSRGDIQYF	TGTGCCAGCAGTGAAGTGTCCAGGGGGGACATTCAGTACTTC
TRBV6-1	TRBD1	few	TRBJ2-7	CASSDPRTGENEQYF	TGTGCCAGCAGTGATCCCCGGACAGGGGAGAACGAGCAGTACTTC
TRBV12-3/TRBV12-4	.	.	TRBJ2-1	CASSSGTPRRAIF	TGTGCCAGCAGTTCCGGGACTCCCCGGCGGGCGATCTTC
TRBV7-9	.	many	TRBJ2-3	CASSLTAADTQYF	TGTGCCAGCAGCTTAACAGCCGCAGATACGCAGTATTTT
TRBV20-1	TRBD1	many	TRBJ1-2	CSARDGGTGDSYGYTF	TGCAGTGCTAGAGATGGAGGGACAGGGGACTCCTATGGCTACACCTTC
TRBV5-1	.	many	TRBJ2-6	CASSLGTTGANVLTF	TGCGCCAGCAGCTTGGGGACAACTGGGGCCAACGTCCTGACTTTC
TRBV9	TRBD2	few	TRBJ2-1	CASSVAGTTYNGQFF	TGTGCCAGCAGCGTAGCTGGGACTACCTACAATGGGCAGTTCTTC
TRBV5-1	.	few	TRBJ1-5	CASSLDGQIGQPQHF	TGCGCCAGCAGCTTGGACGGACAGATAGGCCAGCCCCAGCATTTT
TRBV12-3/TRBV12-4	TRBD1	.	TRBJ1-5	CASKPPGQGLGQPQHF	TGTGCCAGCAAGCCGCCGGGACAGGGTCTTGGACAGCCCCAGCATTTT
TRBV29-1	.	.	TRBJ1-1	CSVQTTRLGAFF	TGCAGCGTACAGACGACCCGTTTGGGTGCTTTCTTT
TRBV12-5	.	.	TRBJ1-5	CASGLVVGAQPQHF	TGTGCTAGTGGTTTGGTAGTGGGTGCTCAGCCCCAGCATTTT
TRBV24-1	TRBD1	many	TRBJ2-7	CATSDRDRAGEQYF	TGTGCCACCAGTGACCGGGACAGGGCGGGCGAGCAGTACTTC
TRBV2	.	once	TRBJ2-5	CASHELVGRQETQYF	TGTGCCAGCCATGAATTAGTAGGGAGGCAAGAGACCCAGTACTTC
TRBV7-3	.	.	TRBJ2-5	CASSIGGGADKETQYF	TGTGCCAGCAGTATAGGGGGAGGGGCTGATAAAGAGACCCAGTACTTC
TRBV12-3/TRBV12-4	TRBD2	.	TRBJ2-4	CASSLVGSGGGKNIQYF	TGTGCCAGCAGTTTGGTGGGTTCGGGGGGAGGCAAAAACATTCAGTACTTC
TRBV15	.	.	TRBJ2-7	CATSRDGPLTSSYEQYF	TGTGCCACCAGCAGAGATGGGCCCCTGACGTCCTCCTACGAGCAGTACTTC
TRBV24-1	TRBD2	.	TRBJ2-1	CATSDSGTSRCNEQFF	TGTGCCACCAGTGATTCCGGGACTAGCAGGTGCAATGAGCAGTTCTTC
TRBV20-1	TRBD2	.	TRBJ2-3	CSASLDDGPGLAGGDTQYF	TGCAGTGCTAGCCTGGATGATGGACCTGGACTAGCGGGGGGAGATACGCAGTATTTT
TRBV5-1	.	.	TRBJ2-7	CASSLTVGSYEQYF	TGCGCCAGCAGCCTGACAGTTGGGAGCTACGAGCAGTACTTC
TRBV12-3/TRBV12-4	.	.	TRBJ2-5	CASSLGGGGPYGQYF	TGTGCCAGCAGTTTAGGGGGCGGCGGCCCCTACGGGCAGTACTTC
TRBV6-5	.	few	TRBJ2-1	CVSSYWGEQFF	TGTGTCAGCAGTTACTGGGGAGAGCAGTTCTTC
TRBV13	.	.	TRBJ2-7	CASSLDPVPHEQYF	TGTGCCAGCAGCTTAGATCCGGTCCCCCATGAGCAGTACTTC
TRBV4-1	.	many	TRBJ2-3	CASSRVVTDTQYF	TGCGCCAGCAGCAGGGTCGTCACAGATACGCAGTATTTT
TRBV5-1	TRBD1	few	TRBJ1-6	CASSDRGSSYNSPLHF	TGCGCCAGCAGCGACAGGGGGAGCTCCTATAATTCACCCCTCCACTTT
TRBV11-1	.	few	TRBJ2-1	CASSLVQAPGNEQFF	TGTGCCAGCAGCTTAGTACAGGCCCCCGGGAATGAGCAGTTCTTC
TRBV7-3	.	.	TRBJ2-2	CASSALPTGAPGELFF	TGTGCCAGCAGCGCACTTCCGACGGGGGCCCCCGGGGAGCTGTTTTTT
TRBV10-3	.	.	TRBJ1-2	CAIARADDYGYTF	TGTGCCATAGCAAGGGCAGACGACTATGGCTACACCTTC
TRBV29-1	TRBD1	many	TRBJ2-7	CSVGTGIYEQYF	TGCAGCGTGGGGACAGGGATCTACGAGCAGTACTTC
TRBV12-3/TRBV12-4	TRBD2	.	TRBJ2-1	CASSLRRGGRGEQFF	TGTGCCAGCAGTTTGAGGCGGGGGGGCCGAGGTGAGCAGTTCTTC
TRBV29-1	.	many	TRBJ2-3	CSVVGQLITDTQYF	TGCAGCGTTGTGGGACAATTAATCACAGATACGCAGTATTTT
TRBV30	TRBD2	.	TRBJ2-7	CAWSQGGGTYEQYF	TGTGCCTGGAGTCAGGGCGGGGGGACCTACGAGCAGTACTTC
TRBV28	TRBD1	few	TRBJ2-3	CASSGAGTGKDTQYF	TGTGCCAGCAGTGGAGCCGGGACAGGGAAAGATACGCAGTATTTT
TRBV10-3	TRBD1	.	TRBJ1-1	CAISPDRGPNTEAFF	TGTGCCATCAGCCCGGACAGGGGGCCGAACACTGAAGCTTTCTTT
TRBV12-3/TRBV12-4	.	few	TRBJ1-2	CASINVDGNYGYTF	TGTGCCAGCATAAACGTGGACGGCAACTATGGCTACACCTTC
TRBV4-1	TRBD2	.	TRBJ2-2	CASSQETSGGSDTGELFF	TGCGCCAGCAGCCAGGAAACTAGCGGGGGGTCGGACACCGGGGAGCTGTTTTTT
TRBV20-1	.	few	TRBJ2-7	CSANPRGRTRYEQYF	TGCAGTGCCAATCCTAGGGGAAGAACTCGCTACGAGCAGTACTTC
TRBV7-6	.	few	TRBJ2-1	CASSLSHLTSSYNEQFF	TGTGCCAGCAGCCTATCCCATCTTACCAGCTCCTACAATGAGCAGTTCTTC
TRBV9	.	few	TRBJ1-2	CASSSRGGNTNYGYTF	TGTGCCAGCAGCTCACGTGGAGGGAACACTAACTATGGCTACACCTTC
TRBV4-3	.	.	TRBJ2-3	CASSQVGGRADTQYF	TGCGCCAGCAGCCAAGTTGGAGGCCGCGCAGATACGCAGTATTTT
TRBV25-1	.	few	TRBJ1-2	CASSWRGDYGYTF	TGTGCCAGCAGTTGGAGGGGGGACTATGGCTACACCTTC
TRBV5-1	.	.	TRBJ2-3	CASSLEGSWADTQYF	TGCGCCAGCAGCTTGGAGGGTAGCTGGGCAGATACGCAGTATTTT